One sample yielded the 28 T cell receptor beta chains listed below, sequenced in a study of shared clonotypes between healthy human individuals. Libraries were prepared by immunoSEQ multiplex PCR; TCRdb keeps only in-frame clonotypes and omits some of them. The repertoire consists of 600,000 to 750,000 clones, with about 92% occurring once and the leading ten covering approximately 35%. What was sequenced was memory CD8+ T cells from PBMCs. Sample subset: CD45RO+ cells pooled with CCR7-negative TemRA cells. Receptors were obtained from a young man in good health. Some clones in this sample may be carry-over from other donors' samples.

About this clone: A much larger clonotype is one base distant, so this may be a read error. This chain joins TRBV4-1 and TRBJ2-3, with 7 bases that match TRBD1. Germline values: CDR1 MGHRA, CDR2 YSYEKL. The CDR3 contains 15 residues. DNA of the CDR3: TGCGCCAGCAGCCAAGGACAGGGTGGTTTTGATATGCAGTATTTT. Its protein product is CASSQGQGGFDMQYF.

The rearrangement joins TRBV6-1 to TRBJ2-1; possible D gene TRBD1, 6 bases. This CDR3 comprises 15 residues. The germline V gene has CDR1 MNHNS and CDR2 SASEGT. Trimming removed 4 bases at V and 4 bases at J, with 14 bases between. This CDR3 reads CASSAWTEYYNEQFF. In DNA form, the CDR3 reads TGTGCCAGCAGTGCGTGGACAGAATATTACAATGAGCAGTTCTTC.

The V gene is TRBV19, the J gene TRBJ2-5, with D possibly TRBD2 on 5 matching bases. The CDR3 runs 17 residues. CDR1 and CDR2 from the germline V gene are LNHDA and SQIVND (reference sequence). Trimming shortened V by 6 bases and J by 5 bases, and 25 bases separated the two germline ends. As DNA, the CDR3 is TGTGCCAGTAGGCCCAGTCGTTCATGGTTAAGGGAGGAGACCCAGTACTTC. This translates into CASRPSRSWLREETQYF.

V and J are TRBV7-3 and TRBJ2-3; TRBD2 is a possible D gene (5 bases). The germline CDR1 and CDR2 sequences are SGHTA and FQGTGA. The V gene lost 6 bases and the J gene lost 7 bases, with 14 bases spanning the gap. This CDR3 is built from 13 residues. For the CDR3, the DNA is TGTGCCAGCAGTCCCGAGGGTTCCCATACGCAGTATTTT. It encodes CASSPEGSHTQYF.

The gene calls are TRBV7-8 and TRBJ1-2, with D hard to call. Germline assignment: CDR1 SGHVS and CDR2 FQNEAQ. V shed 5 bases and J shed 3 bases, with 10 bases lying between them. CDR3 length: 13 residues. CDR3 DNA: TGTGCCAGCAGCCCAAAGGAAGACTATGGCTACACCTTC. This translates into CASSPKEDYGYTF.

The chain has TRBV7-3 and TRBJ2-1; 11 nucleotides agree with TRBD1. The germline gives CDR1 SGHTA, CDR2 FQGTGA. Trimming at V came to 3 bases and at J to 6 bases, leaving 4 bases not matched to a gene. CDR3 length: 15 residues. DNA for the CDR3: TGTGCCAGCAGCTTCGGACAGGGGGCTGGCAATGAGCAGTTCTTC. Protein product: CASSFGQGAGNEQFF.

The CDR3 region is CASTRGSGAVTGELFF. CDR3 bases: TGTGCCAGCACCCGGGGTAGCGGGGCCGTTACCGGGGAGCTGTTTTTT. This chain connects TRBV4-2 to TRBJ2-2; 8 positions match TRBD2. The CDR3 length is 16 residues. The V segment lost 7 bases and the J segment 5 bases; nucleotides outside the gene matches: 12. The germline V gene has CDR1 LGHNA and CDR2 YNFKEQ.

The chain links TRBV11-2 to TRBJ2-2; perhaps D is TRBD1 or TRBD2 (5 bases each). V lost 6 bases and J lost 6, with 11 bases in between. This CDR3 contains 13 residues. Per the germline V gene, CDR1 is SGHAT and CDR2 is FQNNGV. CDR3 DNA: TGTGCCAGCAGTTTTCCGGGGCCCGGGGAGCTGTTTTTT. This encodes CASSFPGPGELFF.

The table lists this clone with a count of one. The chain has TRBV2 and TRBJ2-1, with 11 bases matching TRBD2. The CDR3 contains 17 residues. Germline V CDR1 and CDR2: SNHLY, FYNNEI. The junction had 7 bases not matched to a gene; V was cut back by 2 bases and J by 4 bases. The CDR3 sequence: CASSERTSGLIYNEQFF. In DNA, the CDR3 is TGTGCCAGCAGTGAAAGGACTAGCGGGCTCATTTACAATGAGCAGTTCTTC.

The chain combines TRBV27 with TRBJ2-1; 13 nucleotides align to TRBD2. The length of the CDR3 is 15 residues. Per germline, CDR1 MNHEY and CDR2 SMNVEV (reference sequence). With 3 bases clipped from V and 10 bases from J, the junction kept 6 bases outside the gene matches. The CDR3 DNA reads TGTGCCAGCAGTTTCCCGGGACTAGCGGGATCGGAGCAGTTCTTC. Its translation: CASSFPGLAGSEQFF.

This rearrangement joins TRBV5-1 to TRBJ2-3; TRBD2 is a possible D gene (6 bases). The CDR3 loop spans 15 amino acids. The V end was cut by 0 bases, the J end by 4 bases, with 12 bases between. Per germline, CDR1 SGHRS and CDR2 YFSETQ. This CDR3 is CASSLVGGSADTQYF. CDR3 coding DNA: TGCGCCAGCAGCTTGGTGGGGGGTAGCGCAGATACGCAGTATTTT.

This clone has a single count. J is TRBJ2-5 and V is TRBV27; D is undetermined. Per germline, CDR1 MNHEY and CDR2 SMNVEV (reference sequence). V lost 7 bases and J 0 bases, leaving 6 bases between the germline ends. The CDR3 has 12 residues. DNA of the CDR3: TGTGCCAGCACAGGTGACCAAGAGACCCAGTACTTC. Its protein is CASTGDQETQYF.

About this clone itself: Other nucleotide sequences from this sample produce the same CDR3. This chain links TRBV27 with TRBJ2-2; no reliable D call. CDR3 length: 12 residues. The germline CDR1 and CDR2 sequences are MNHEY and SMNVEV (reference sequence). V lost 5 bases and J lost 0, with 1 base in between. CDR3 nucleotides: TGTGCCAGCAGTCCGAACACCGGGGAGCTGTTTTTT. Its protein is CASSPNTGELFF.

The J gene is TRBJ2-6, the V gene TRBV30; no clear D gene. Deletions cut 8 bases from V and 0 bases from J, with 8 bases between. Germline-derived CDR1 and CDR2 are GTSNPN and SVGIG (reference sequence). The CDR3 extends over 13 amino acids. The CDR3 region has the DNA TGTGCCCGGGTCACCTCTGGGGCCAACGTCCTGACTTTC. Amino acid sequence: CARVTSGANVLTF.

The chain couples TRBV5-1 to TRBJ1-4; 9 nucleotides align to TRBD1. The germline V gene encodes CDR1 SGHRS and CDR2 YFSETQ. The CDR3 consists of 16 residues. The trim removed 4 bases at V and 8 bases at J, leaving 12 bases unmatched. This chain's CDR3 is CASSSSTGGPGEKLFF. CDR3 coding DNA: TGCGCCAGCAGCAGTTCAACAGGGGGCCCTGGGGAAAAACTGTTTTTT.

V gene TRBV2 combines with J gene TRBJ1-5; a possible D gene is TRBD1 (5 bases). The CDR3 extends over 14 amino acids. Germline V lookup: CDR1 SNHLY, CDR2 FYNNEI. V was cut by 5 bases and J by 7 bases, with 15 bases left in between. The chain's CDR3 is CASSQGLQLQPQHF. The DNA for the CDR3 is TGTGCCAGCAGTCAGGGCCTACAGCTCCAGCCCCAGCATTTT.

The chain links TRBV6-5 to TRBJ1-3; 7 bases match TRBD1. This CDR3 spans 15 amino acids. V lost 4 bases and J lost 2; bases outside the gene matches: 5. The V gene's germline CDR1 is MNHEY and CDR2 SVGAGI. Written as DNA, the CDR3 is TGTGCCAGCAGTTCGGGCAGGGGGACTGGAAACACCATATATTTT. Its translation: CASSSGRGTGNTIYF.

This clone was observed a handful of times. V usage is TRBV6-4 and J usage is TRBJ2-3; 12 bases fit TRBD2. V shed 5 bases, J shed 4 bases, and the junction held 7 bases outside the gene matches. CDR1 is MRHNA, CDR2 SNTAGT, per germline. This CDR3 is built from 16 residues. The CDR3 is CASSLTSGRGSDTQYF. CDR3 sequence (DNA): TGTGCCAGCAGTCTGACTAGCGGGAGAGGATCAGATACGCAGTATTTT.

V is TRBV11-2 and J is TRBJ2-5, with D possibly matching TRBD2 (5 bases). The CDR3 is 14 residues long. V lost 3 bases, J lost 2 bases, and 10 bases lay in between. Germline V gene lookup returns CDR1 SGHAT and CDR2 FQNNGV. CDR3 protein: CASSFNRGQETQYF. In DNA form, the CDR3 reads TGTGCCAGCAGCTTTAATCGGGGTCAAGAGACCCAGTACTTC.

The chain combines TRBV19 with TRBJ2-7; D gene ambiguous. Germline CDR1 reads LNHDA; CDR2 reads SQIVND (reference sequence). CDR3 length equals 14 residues. V shed 5 bases and J shed 0 bases, with 11 bases lying between them. The CDR3 DNA follows: TGTGCCAGTAGTCCCTACCGAGGCTCCTACGAGCAGTACTTC. Its protein product is CASSPYRGSYEQYF.

The chain joins TRBV4-2 to TRBJ2-6; 7 bases map to TRBD1. The V and J ends lost 4 bases and 0 bases, in that order; junction bases with no gene match: 9. The CDR3 length is 18 residues. From germline, CDR1 is LGHNA and CDR2 YNFKEQ. CDR3 nucleotide sequence: TGTGCCAGCAGCCCGGGACAGCTAAGCCACTCTGGGGCCAACGTCCTGACTTTC. This encodes CASSPGQLSHSGANVLTF.

The gene calls are TRBV29-1 and TRBJ1-2; 7 nucleotides agree with TRBD1. This CDR3 comprises 14 residues. Germline CDR1 is SQVTM and CDR2 is ANQGSEA. V trimming: 7 bases; J trimming: 5 bases; junction bases outside the gene matches: 13. In DNA, the CDR3 is TGCAGCGCTCCAACCCCGGGACAGCGGTATGGCTACACCTTC. It codes for CSAPTPGQRYGYTF. Drawing the rest from reference TRBV29-1 and TRBJ1-2, the complete variable domain is SAVISQKPSRDICQRGTSLTIQCQVDSQVTMMFWYRQQPGQSLTLIATANQGSEATYESGFVIDKFPISRPNLTFSTLTVSNMSPEDSSIYLCSAPTPGQRYGYTFGSGTRLTVV.

Only one count was recorded for this clone. This chain joins TRBV18 and TRBJ1-3; D is uncertain. The CDR3 has 15 amino acids. Between the trimmed V and J ends, which lost 3 bases and 1 base, there was a span of 10 bases. From germline, CDR1 is KGHSH and CDR2 LQKENI. The CDR3 DNA sequence: TGTGCCAGCTCACCCTCAGGAGTTTCTGGAAACACCATATATTTT. Amino acid sequence: CASSPSGVSGNTIYF.

A single count supports this clone. The rearrangement uses TRBV15 and TRBJ1-1; D gene uncertain. CDR1 is LNHNV, CDR2 YYDKDF, per germline (reference sequence). This CDR3 has 14 amino acids. Deletions cut 5 bases from V and 1 base from J, with 11 bases between. The CDR3 nucleotides read TGTGCCACCAGCGGAACCCGGGGGAACACTGAAGCTTTCTTT. Translating it yields CATSGTRGNTEAFF.

Written as DNA, the CDR3 is TGTGCCAGCAGCGTAAACCCAGGGATAAACCACTACGAGCAGTACTTC. As protein: CASSVNPGINHYEQYF. The chain joins TRBV9 to TRBJ2-7, with D maybe TRBD1 (5 bases). This CDR3 contains 16 residues. Looked up from germline, CDR1 is SGDLS and CDR2 is YYNGEE. V was cut by 1 base and J by 3 bases, with 17 bases left in between.

V usage is TRBV19 and J usage is TRBJ1-2, with 7 nucleotides matching TRBD1. This CDR3 is 17 amino acids long. V shed 3 bases, J shed 4 bases, and the junction held 14 bases outside the gene matches. Germline assignment: CDR1 LNHDA and CDR2 SQIVND (reference sequence). CDR3 in DNA: TGTGCCAGTAGTATCGGGGCCCGGAGGGGGCTCGGCTATGGCTACACCTTC. Amino acids: CASSIGARRGLGYGYTF.

This clone was detected once. The chain carries TRBV7-8 and TRBJ2-7; 13 bases line up with TRBD2. V gave up 8 bases and J gave up 4 bases; unmatched junction bases: 2. From germline, CDR1 is SGHVS and CDR2 FQNEAQ. The CDR3 consists of 13 residues. CDR3 nucleotides: TGTGCCAGCTGGACTAGCGGGAGTTACGAGCAGTACTTC. Amino acid sequence: CASWTSGSYEQYF.

Comments on this clone: Other nucleotide sequences from this sample produce the same CDR3. The CDR3 nucleotides read TGTGCCAGCAGTGACTCGGTAAATGAGCAGTTCTTC. Its protein is CASSDSVNEQFF. This chain connects TRBV6-4 to TRBJ2-1; D call uncertain. The CDR3 extends over 12 amino acids. Germline V gene lookup returns CDR1 MRHNA and CDR2 SNTAGT. Trimming removed 0 bases at V and 7 bases at J, with 4 bases between.